This is a list of T cell receptor beta chains from one sample in a study of OX40 agonist ivuxolimab in advanced cancers. Clones were read by immunoSEQ multiplex PCR, and TCRdb kept only the in-frame ones, dropping some. The sample shows about 43,000 clones, just under 95% of them seen only once. The sample was CD4+ or CD8+ T cells sorted from blood, taken in a trial of the OX40 agonist ivuxolimab. The receptors were gathered from an adult with an advanced solid tumor such as melanoma, head and neck, liver or kidney cancer. Both conserved end residues are part of each CDR3. A D gene is named only where the DNA matches it firmly. Only some rows state a clone size, as once, few, many or a class for expanded clones.

d_gene: TRBD1
abundance: few
v_gene: TRBV9
j_gene: TRBJ1-1
CDR3nt: TGTGCCAGCAGCGCTGGGACAGGGACTGAAGCTTTCTTT
CDR3aa: CASSAGTGTEAFF

d_gene: TRBD1
abundance: NA
v_gene: TRBV19
j_gene: TRBJ2-7
CDR3nt: TGTGCCAGTAGTATAAATTTCCGGACAGGGGTGGTGGACGAGCAGTACTTC
CDR3aa: CASSINFRTGVVDEQYF

d_gene: TRBD2
abundance: NA
v_gene: TRBV7-3
j_gene: TRBJ2-1
CDR3nt: TGTGCCAGCAGCTCAACTGGCGGGAGAGCGGATGAGCAGTTCTTC
CDR3aa: CASSSTGGRADEQFF

d_gene: TRBD2
abundance: NA
v_gene: TRBV27
j_gene: TRBJ2-7
CDR3nt: TGTGCCAGCAGTCCCACGACTAGCGGGATTGGGTACGAGCAGTACTTC
CDR3aa: CASSPTTSGIGYEQYF

d_gene: TRBD1
abundance: NA
v_gene: TRBV30
j_gene: TRBJ1-2
CDR3nt: TGTGCCCGACTGTCGACAGGGGACTATGGCTACACCTTC
CDR3aa: CARLSTGDYGYTF

d_gene: TRBD1
abundance: NA
v_gene: TRBV9
j_gene: TRBJ1-2
CDR3nt: TGTGCCAGCAGCGTAACAGGGGGCGCTGGCTACACCTTC
CDR3aa: CASSVTGGAGYTF

d_gene: TRBD2
abundance: NA
v_gene: TRBV7-3
j_gene: TRBJ2-1
CDR3nt: TGTGCCAGCAGCTTAAATAGCGGGAGAAATAATGAGCAGTTCTTC
CDR3aa: CASSLNSGRNNEQFF

d_gene: TRBD1
abundance: NA
v_gene: TRBV27
j_gene: TRBJ2-1
CDR3nt: TGTGCCAGCCGACAGGGTGCCGGTGAGCAGTTCTTC
CDR3aa: CASRQGAGEQFF

d_gene: TRBD2
abundance: NA
v_gene: TRBV28
j_gene: TRBJ2-3
CDR3nt: TGTGCCAGCGTGACTAGCAGCACAGATACGCAGTATTTT
CDR3aa: CASVTSSTDTQYF

d_gene: NA
abundance: NA
v_gene: TRBV13
j_gene: TRBJ2-4
CDR3nt: TGTGCCAGCGCAGTGGGGGAGGCCATTCAGTACTTC
CDR3aa: CASAVGEAIQYF

d_gene: TRBD1
abundance: NA
v_gene: TRBV7-2
j_gene: TRBJ2-7
CDR3nt: TGTGCCAGCAGCTTAGCGGGACAGTACTCCTACGAGCAGTACTTC
CDR3aa: CASSLAGQYSYEQYF

d_gene: TRBD1
abundance: NA
v_gene: TRBV10-3
j_gene: TRBJ1-1
CDR3nt: TGTGCCATCAGTGATCAGGGGGTGGGAACTGAAGCTTTCTTT
CDR3aa: CAISDQGVGTEAFF

d_gene: TRBD1
abundance: NA
v_gene: TRBV9
j_gene: TRBJ2-1
CDR3nt: TGTGCCAGCAGCGTACGGACAGGGGGTGGATCCTACAATGAGCAGTTCTTC
CDR3aa: CASSVRTGGGSYNEQFF

d_gene: NA
abundance: NA
v_gene: TRBV4-2
j_gene: TRBJ2-3
CDR3nt: TGTGCCAGCAGCCACTCCTTAGTGTTGGGACAAGATTCTGCAGATACGCAGTATTTT
CDR3aa: CASSHSLVLGQDSADTQYF

d_gene: NA
abundance: NA
v_gene: TRBV21-1
j_gene: TRBJ1-4
CDR3nt: TGTGCCAGCAGCCCCCTACGGGACGGACTACCCCATTTTAAGAAAAAACTGTTTTTT
CDR3aa: CASSPLRDGLPHFKKKLFF

d_gene: NA
abundance: few
v_gene: TRBV14
j_gene: TRBJ1-2
CDR3nt: TGTGCCAGCAGCCAAGATCGGGCAGCTTACTATGGCTACACCTTC
CDR3aa: CASSQDRAAYYGYTF

d_gene: NA
abundance: NA
v_gene: TRBV6-5
j_gene: TRBJ2-3
CDR3nt: TGTGCCAGCAGTTACCCCCGTACGCAGTATTTT
CDR3aa: CASSYPRTQYF

d_gene: NA
abundance: NA
v_gene: TRBV2
j_gene: TRBJ2-1
CDR3nt: TGTGCCAGCATTGCCTGGCGGAGCTCCTACAATGAGCAGTTCTTC
CDR3aa: CASIAWRSSYNEQFF

d_gene: TRBD1
abundance: NA
v_gene: TRBV9
j_gene: TRBJ2-7
CDR3nt: TGTGCCAGCAGCGTGGGCTCAGGGGGCCCTTACGAGCAGTACTTC
CDR3aa: CASSVGSGGPYEQYF

d_gene: NA
abundance: NA
v_gene: TRBV27
j_gene: TRBJ2-7
CDR3nt: TGTGCCAGCAGTTTTTCCGACTCCTACGAGCAGTACTTC
CDR3aa: CASSFSDSYEQYF

d_gene: NA
abundance: NA
v_gene: TRBV27
j_gene: TRBJ1-2
CDR3nt: TGTGCCAGCAGTCCAATCGGGGGGGATGGCTACACCTTC
CDR3aa: CASSPIGGDGYTF

d_gene: NA
abundance: once
v_gene: TRBV5-1
j_gene: TRBJ2-7
CDR3nt: TGCGCCAGCAGCTTGGAGCAGGGGCTCTACGAGCAGTACTTC
CDR3aa: CASSLEQGLYEQYF

d_gene: TRBD1
abundance: NA
v_gene: TRBV28
j_gene: TRBJ2-5
CDR3nt: TGTGCCAGCAGTACAAAATGGAACCCCCGAGACAGGGAACGAAACCAAGAGACCCAGTACTTC
CDR3aa: CASSTKWNPRDRERNQETQYF

d_gene: TRBD1
abundance: NA
v_gene: TRBV29-1
j_gene: TRBJ2-2
CDR3nt: TGCAGCGCCACGGACAGGTACACCGGGGAGCTGTTTTTT
CDR3aa: CSATDRYTGELFF

d_gene: NA
abundance: NA
v_gene: TRBV7-9
j_gene: TRBJ2-7
CDR3nt: TGTGCCAGCAGCGCCATGGGAGCCTACGAGCAGTACTTC
CDR3aa: CASSAMGAYEQYF

d_gene: NA
abundance: NA
v_gene: TRBV7-9
j_gene: TRBJ2-7
CDR3nt: TGTGCCAGCAGCCCCCGTGGGGGCCGAGGCTCCACTCTCTACGAGCAGTACTTC
CDR3aa: CASSPRGGRGSTLYEQYF

d_gene: TRBD1
abundance: NA
v_gene: TRBV28
j_gene: TRBJ2-7
CDR3nt: TGTGCCAGTGACAGGGGAATCGACGAGCAGTACTTC
CDR3aa: CASDRGIDEQYF

d_gene: TRBD2
abundance: once
v_gene: TRBV13
j_gene: TRBJ2-1
CDR3nt: TGTGCCAGCAGCTTGGTACTAGCGGGAGGGAGCTCCTACAATGAGCAGTTCTTC
CDR3aa: CASSLVLAGGSSYNEQFF

d_gene: NA
abundance: NA
v_gene: TRBV5-6
j_gene: TRBJ2-1
CDR3nt: TGTGCCAGCAGCTTGGGAGGGGGTAGGGGCGGTGAGCAGTTCTTC
CDR3aa: CASSLGGGRGGEQFF

d_gene: NA
abundance: NA
v_gene: TRBV19
j_gene: TRBJ1-1
CDR3nt: TGTGCCAGTAGTATAGTTTCAGAGATAAACACTGAAGCTTTCTTT
CDR3aa: CASSIVSEINTEAFF

d_gene: TRBD2
abundance: NA
v_gene: TRBV6-5
j_gene: TRBJ2-3
CDR3nt: TGTGCCAGCGCCCTCTTTAGCGGGGGCACAGATACGCAGTATTTT
CDR3aa: CASALFSGGTDTQYF

d_gene: TRBD1
abundance: once
v_gene: TRBV27
j_gene: TRBJ2-2
CDR3nt: TGTGCCAGCAGTTACCCCCGACAGGGGGCCGGGGAGCTGTTTTTT
CDR3aa: CASSYPRQGAGELFF

d_gene: NA
abundance: NA
v_gene: TRBV10-3
j_gene: TRBJ1-2
CDR3nt: TGTGCCATCAGTGAAGGTGGTAACTATGGCTACACCTTC
CDR3aa: CAISEGGNYGYTF

d_gene: TRBD2
abundance: NA
v_gene: TRBV7-2
j_gene: TRBJ2-1
CDR3nt: TGTGCCAGCGCACTAGCGGGGCTCTCCTACAATGAGCAGTTCTTC
CDR3aa: CASALAGLSYNEQFF

d_gene: TRBD2
abundance: NA
v_gene: TRBV28
j_gene: TRBJ2-1
CDR3nt: TGTGCCAGCAGTTTAAGGCTAGCGGGAGTGGGTGAGCAGTTCTTC
CDR3aa: CASSLRLAGVGEQFF

d_gene: NA
abundance: NA
v_gene: TRBV28
j_gene: TRBJ1-5
CDR3nt: TGTGCCAGCAGCCAGACACAGCCCCAGCATTTT
CDR3aa: CASSQTQPQHF

d_gene: TRBD1
abundance: NA
v_gene: TRBV5-6
j_gene: TRBJ1-1
CDR3nt: TGTGCCAGCAGCCCCGGACAGGGGGCCCCTTCTGAAGCTTTCTTT
CDR3aa: CASSPGQGAPSEAFF

d_gene: NA
abundance: NA
v_gene: TRBV27
j_gene: TRBJ2-3
CDR3nt: TGTGCCAGCAGTTTATCGCCGCCCCCGGGATCCCTCACAGATACGCAGTATTTT
CDR3aa: CASSLSPPPGSLTDTQYF

d_gene: TRBD2
abundance: NA
v_gene: TRBV29-1
j_gene: TRBJ2-7
CDR3nt: TGCAGCGTGGGACTAGCGGAGTCCTACGAGCAGTACTTC
CDR3aa: CSVGLAESYEQYF

d_gene: NA
abundance: NA
v_gene: TRBV28
j_gene: TRBJ2-7
CDR3nt: TGTGCCAGCAGCCCCGAGCTAGCAGGGTACGAGCAGTACTTC
CDR3aa: CASSPELAGYEQYF

d_gene: NA
abundance: NA
v_gene: TRBV7-9
j_gene: TRBJ1-4
CDR3nt: TGTGCCAGCAGCTTAGCGGGGATGCTCGCATCTAATGAAAAACTGTTTTTT
CDR3aa: CASSLAGMLASNEKLFF

d_gene: NA
abundance: NA
v_gene: TRBV27
j_gene: TRBJ2-7
CDR3nt: TGTGCCAGCAGTTTTGGGCCTCCCTACGAGCAGTACTTC
CDR3aa: CASSFGPPYEQYF